Following are 27 T cell receptor beta chains from one sample sequenced in a study of identical twins. TCRdb reprocessed the 5' RACE reads via MiXCR and lists one record per CDR3 protein. The data show around 1.7 million distinct CDR3 sequences, about 32% seen once. The material sequenced was cord blood. The source is a newborn girl in good health.

The chain couples TRBV20-1 to TRBJ2-1, with 9 bases matching TRBD2. Germline trimming cut 1 base from V and 5 bases from J; bases unmatched to any gene: 6. Germline V gene data show CDR1 as DFQATT and CDR2 as SNEGSKA (reference sequence). The CDR3 contains 15 residues. Here the CDR3 DNA reads TGCAGTGCTAGAGGGGTAGCGGGGGAGCACAATGAGCAGTTCTTC. Amino acids: CSARGVAGEHNEQFF.

The J gene is TRBJ2-1, the V gene TRBV29-1, with TRBD2 identical over 7 bases. Germline V gives CDR1 SQVTM, CDR2 ANQGSEA. This CDR3 spans 12 amino acids. V trimming: 3 bases; J trimming: 13 bases; junction bases outside the gene matches: 9. CDR3 coding DNA: TGCAGCGTTGAGGGAGGGGAAGAGACCCAGTTCTTC. As protein: CSVEGGEETQFF.

This clonotype came up a few times. The rearrangement uses TRBV14 and TRBJ2-1; 7 bases are shared with TRBD1. This CDR3 comprises 16 residues. The V and J ends lost 3 bases and 6 bases, in that order; junction bases with no gene match: 11. Germline lookup yields CDR1 SGHDN and CDR2 FVKESK. The DNA for the CDR3 is TGTGCCAGCAGCCAGTCGGACAGGCCACCGTTCAATGAGCAGTTCTTC. Translation gives CASSQSDRPPFNEQFF.

This clonotype was seen a few times. The junction departs from germline at one end; a sequencing error may be responsible. The chain links TRBV20-1 to TRBJ2-3, with TRBD2 matching over 9 bases. The CDR3 has 13 amino acids. Germline V gene data show CDR1 as DFQATT and CDR2 as SNEGSKA (reference sequence). The CDR3 region is CRASGARTDTQYF. The CDR3 DNA sequence: TGCAGAGCTAGCGGGGCGCGCACAGATACGCAGTATTTT.

V and J are TRBV12-3 or TRBV12-4 and TRBJ2-1; 10 bases match TRBD2. With V trimmed by 2 bases and J by 8 bases, 15 bases remained unmatched. The CDR3 covers 18 residues. In nucleotides, the CDR3 is TGTGCCAGCAGTTTAAGGCTTTTTAGCGGGAGGATTAGCGATGAGCAGTTCTTC. It translates to CASSLRLFSGRISDEQFF.

This clonotype came up a few times. The chain has TRBV20-1 and TRBJ1-1; D gene unclear. The CDR3 spans 13 residues. Germline assignment: CDR1 DFQATT and CDR2 SNEGSKA (reference sequence). Trimming shortened V by 5 bases and J by 4 bases, and 14 bases separated the two germline ends. The CDR3 nucleotides read TGCAGTGCTCATTTGCCGGTTGGCACTGAAGCTTTCTTT. Residues: CSAHLPVGTEAFF.

There are many counts of this clonotype. The V gene is TRBV28, the J gene TRBJ2-7; unclear D gene. The CDR3 contains 13 residues. The germline V gene has CDR1 MDHEN and CDR2 SYDVKM. Trimming shortened V by 3 bases and J by 5 bases, and 11 bases separated the two germline ends. CDR3 loop: CASSFLESDEQYF. CDR3 bases: TGTGCCAGCAGTTTTCTGGAGTCTGACGAGCAGTACTTC.

This clonotype has a handful of counts. V is TRBV28 and J is TRBJ1-2; possibly TRBD1 for D (5 bases). CDR3 length: 16 amino acids. V lost 3 bases, J lost 4 bases, and 18 bases lay in between. CDR1 is MDHEN, CDR2 SYDVKM, per germline. The CDR3 loop reads CASSFGKGPPSYGYTF. The CDR3, as DNA: TGTGCCAGCAGTTTTGGGAAGGGACCGCCAAGCTATGGCTACACCTTC.

This rearrangement joins TRBV11-1 to TRBJ2-3; 7 bases are a match to TRBD2. The CDR3 totals 21 residues. Germline V gene lookup returns CDR1 SGHAT and CDR2 FQDESV (reference sequence). The trim removed 1 base at V and 0 bases at J, leaving 19 bases unmatched. In DNA, the CDR3 is TGTGCCAGCAGCTTAGGGTCAGGACTAGGACGGCTCCAACCTAGCACAGATACGCAGTATTTT. Protein sequence: CASSLGSGLGRLQPSTDTQYF.

A remark on this clonotype: Just one base apart from a much larger clone, this may be a read error. This sequence joins TRBV29-1 and TRBJ2-1, with TRBD1 as a possible D gene (6 bases). With 5 bases removed from V and 10 bases from J, the gap between germline ends came to 15 bases. Germline V lookup: CDR1 SQVTM, CDR2 ANQGSEA. CDR3 length equals 12 residues. CDR3 amino acids: CSVRIQGYEQFF. The CDR3 nucleotides are TGCAGCGTTAGAATACAGGGCTACGAGCAGTTCTTC.

This chain joins TRBV15 and TRBJ2-3; maybe TRBD2 (6 bases). Germline values: CDR1 LNHNV, CDR2 YYDKDF (reference sequence). With 0 bases removed from V and 7 bases from J, the gap between germline ends came to 17 bases. There are 16 residues in the CDR3. The CDR3 loop reads CATSRDGLALVNTQYF. CDR3 sequence (DNA): TGTGCCACCAGCAGAGATGGCCTAGCGCTTGTGAATACGCAGTATTTT.

The CDR3 region has the DNA TGTGCCATCAATCGGGATTACCGCTACGAGCAGTACTTC. The encoded protein is CAINRDYRYEQYF. The chain couples TRBV10-3 to TRBJ2-7; D perhaps matches TRBD2 (5 bases). The V end was cut by 7 bases, the J end by 3 bases, with 13 bases between. Per germline, CDR1 ENHRY and CDR2 SYGVKD. The CDR3 runs to 13 residues.

The chain carries TRBV3-1 and TRBJ2-5; D is unclear. Germline CDR1 and CDR2: LGHDT and YNNKEL (reference sequence). Trimming removed 4 bases from V and 7 bases from J, with 10 bases in between. The CDR3 sequence is 12 residues long. The CDR3 nucleotides read TGTGCCAGCAGCCTTCCCGATGGGACCCAGTACTTC. This sequence encodes CASSLPDGTQYF.

The chain couples TRBV5-1 to TRBJ2-5, with 8 bases identical to TRBD2. This CDR3 has 16 amino acids. Trimming took 3 bases from V and 1 from J; bases not matched to a gene: 8. The germline V gene encodes CDR1 SGHRS and CDR2 YFSETQ. In DNA, the CDR3 is TGCGCCAGCAGCTCTGAAGCGGGGGCTTTCCAAGAGACCCAGTACTTC. This gives the protein CASSSEAGAFQETQYF.

The V gene is TRBV4-1, the J gene TRBJ2-5, with D possibly being TRBD2 (5 bases). The germline gives CDR1 MGHRA, CDR2 YSYEKL. V lost 2 bases, J lost 5 bases, and 15 bases lay in between. This CDR3 comprises 15 residues. CDR3 sequence reads: CASSQSDYPQETQYF. In nucleotides, the CDR3 is TGCGCCAGCAGCCAAAGTGACTATCCCCAGGAGACCCAGTACTTC.

The rearrangement uses TRBV7-2 and TRBJ2-5, with 10 bases aligning to TRBD2. The CDR3 loop spans 16 amino acids. CDR1 is SGHTA, CDR2 FQGNSA, per germline. The trim removed 3 bases at V and 4 bases at J, leaving 8 bases unmatched. The CDR3 is CASSLNSGGQGETQYF. In DNA form, the CDR3 reads TGTGCCAGCAGCTTGAATAGCGGGGGGCAGGGAGAGACCCAGTACTTC.

The chain employs TRBV13 and TRBJ2-7; D not certain. Per germline, CDR1 PRHDT and CDR2 FYEKMQ (reference sequence). Trimming took 1 base from V and 12 from J, leaving 25 bases between them. The length of the CDR3 is 16 residues. The CDR3 bases are TGTGCCAGCAGCTTAGACCGGCGACCATTCCGGGTTGTGCGGTACTTC. Its protein is CASSLDRRPFRVVRYF.

Many counts were recorded for this clonotype. The CDR3 here is CASSELYEQYF. In DNA, the CDR3 is TGTGCCAGCAGTGAACTCTACGAGCAGTACTTC. The gene calls are TRBV2 and TRBJ2-7; no clear D. This CDR3 contains 11 residues. The V end lost 2 bases, the J end lost 3 bases, and 2 bases lay between the germline ends. Germline values: CDR1 SNHLY, CDR2 FYNNEI.

The chain has TRBV20-1 and TRBJ2-7; TRBD1 might be the D (5 bases). This CDR3 is 15 amino acids long. Germline lookup yields CDR1 DFQATT and CDR2 SNEGSKA (reference sequence). V lost 3 bases and J lost 3, with 18 bases in between. The CDR3 DNA sequence: TGCAGTGCTAGTCTCACCGCAGGGTATGGCTACGAGCAGTACTTC. This gives the protein CSASLTAGYGYEQYF.

The chain recombines TRBV4-2 with TRBJ1-5; no reliable D call. The CDR3 covers 16 residues. V lost 1 base, J lost 4 bases, and 14 bases lay in between. The germline CDR1 and CDR2 sequences are LGHNA and YNFKEQ. The CDR3 DNA sequence: TGTGCCAGCAGCCAAGGGGTTATTCGGGGTAATCAGCCCCAGCATTTT. Its protein is CASSQGVIRGNQPQHF.

As for this clonotype: Given a much more abundant clone one base away, this may be a read error. This chain links TRBV27 with TRBJ2-1, with 7 nucleotides matching TRBD2. V shed 1 base and J 10 bases; nucleotides not matched to a gene: 10. Per germline, CDR1 MNHEY and CDR2 SMNVEV (reference sequence). The CDR3 loop spans 15 amino acids. CDR3 protein: CASSLLAGLAYEQFF. CDR3 nucleotide sequence: TGTGCCAGCAGTTTATTAGCGGGTCTTGCCTACGAGCAGTTCTTC.

This clonotype has a handful of counts. CDR3 in amino acids: CASRPDREGSTEAFF. The CDR3 DNA sequence: TGTGCCAGCAGACCTGACCGGGAGGGCTCCACTGAAGCTTTCTTT. The genes are TRBV6-1 and TRBJ1-1; D gene ambiguous. CDR3 length: 15 residues. The germline V and J ends were trimmed by 6 bases and 4 bases, with 18 bases remaining between them. CDR1 and CDR2 (germline): MNHNS, SASEGT.

The rearrangement links TRBV5-1 to TRBJ2-1; D may be TRBD2 (5 bases). The V and J ends lost 4 bases and 6 bases respectively, with 14 bases between them. The CDR3 consists of 14 residues. Germline V lookup: CDR1 SGHRS, CDR2 YFSETQ. The CDR3 nucleotides are TGCGCCAGCAGCCTTAACAGCGGACTCAATGAGCAGTTCTTC. It codes for CASSLNSGLNEQFF.

This clonotype was recorded at least ten times. This chain joins TRBV4-2 and TRBJ2-1, with TRBD2 matching over 10 bases. Per germline, CDR1 LGHNA and CDR2 YNFKEQ. Trimming took 0 bases from V and 6 from J; bases not matched to a gene: 5. The CDR3 sequence is 16 residues long. The DNA of the CDR3 is TGTGCCAGCAGCCAAGATCAAAGCGGGAGGGCCAATGAGCAGTTCTTC. This gives the protein CASSQDQSGRANEQFF.

This clonotype appeared a single time. Just one base apart from a much larger clone, this may be a read error. CDR3 in DNA: TGTGCCAACAGCTTAGAGACAGTCTATGGCTACACCTTC. Amino acid sequence: CANSLETVYGYTF. V usage is TRBV7-2 and J usage is TRBJ1-2; D perhaps matches TRBD1 (5 bases). The V gene's germline CDR1 is SGHTA and CDR2 FQGNSA. This CDR3 has 13 amino acids.

This sequence joins TRBV2 and TRBJ1-6; 8 positions match TRBD1. The germline V gene encodes CDR1 SNHLY and CDR2 FYNNEI. The J segment lost 8 bases and the V segment lost 11 bases, leaving 5 bases of the junction unmatched. The CDR3 totals 12 residues. The CDR3 DNA follows: TGTGCCGGACAGGGACCAGATTCACCCCTCCACTTT. Translation: CAGQGPDSPLHF.

In its sample, this clonotype was seen a few times. The rearrangement links TRBV11-2 to TRBJ2-7, with D possibly TRBD2 on 7 matching bases. TRBJ2-5 explains the end of the DNA better; the J call may be wrong. CDR1 SGHAT and CDR2 FQNNGV come from the germline V gene. The CDR3 has 15 amino acids. DNA of the CDR3: TGTGCCAGCAGCTTAGTTCTAGGGGGGGCGGAGACCCAGTACTTC. Translation gives CASSLVLGGAETQYF.